The T cell receptor (beta chain) described here comes from a study of human T cells and chemical hapten exposure. Time point noted: patch test 1, 2 weeks after DPC sensitization. As to treatment: therapeutic diphenylcyclopropenone sensitization with weekly scalp DPC. Study-wide results and caveats: The study found that PT1 expanded TCR counts correlated positively with patch test score.

From the RACE reads, TCRdb called clonotypes with MiXCR, one entry per CDR3 protein. The sample has more than 100,000 distinct CDR3 sequences, roughly 13% seen once. This clonotype was seen more than once but under ten times. Its specificity is unknown. The CDR3 is made up of 15 amino acids. The V gene's germline CDR1 is SGHVS and CDR2 FNYEAQ. Trimming removed 3 bases at V and 0 bases at J, with 11 bases between. The specimen was whole blood, collected in connection with sensitization to the hapten diphenylcyclopropenone (DPC). The sequence was obtained from a man between 18 and 29 years old with alopecia areata. Some clones in this sample may be carry-over from other donors' samples. The chain recombines TRBV7-6 with TRBJ2-5; no clear D gene. CDR3 DNA sequence: TGTGCCAGCAGCTTGGGCGTTTCGGACCAAGAGACCCAGTACTTC. Its translation: CASSLGVSDQETQYF. The full variable domain, in which reference TRBV7-6 and TRBJ2-5 provide the parts outside the CDR3, is GAGVSQSPRYKVTKRGQDVALRCDPISGHVSLYWYRQALGQGPEFLTYFNYEAQQDKSGLPNDRFSAERPEGSISTLTIQRTEQRDSAMYRCASSLGVSDQETQYFGPGTRLLVL.